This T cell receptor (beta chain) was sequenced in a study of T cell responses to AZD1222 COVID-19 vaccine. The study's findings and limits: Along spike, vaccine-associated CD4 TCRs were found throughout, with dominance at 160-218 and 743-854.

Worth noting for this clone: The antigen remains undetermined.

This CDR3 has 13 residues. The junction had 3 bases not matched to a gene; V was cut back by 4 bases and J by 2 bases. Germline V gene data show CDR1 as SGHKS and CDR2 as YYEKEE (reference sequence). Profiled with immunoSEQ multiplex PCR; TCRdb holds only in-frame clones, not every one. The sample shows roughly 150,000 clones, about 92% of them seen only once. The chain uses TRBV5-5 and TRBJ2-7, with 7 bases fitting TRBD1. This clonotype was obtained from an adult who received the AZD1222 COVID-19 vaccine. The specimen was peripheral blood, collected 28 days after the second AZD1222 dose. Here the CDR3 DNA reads TGTGCCAGCAGCCGACAGGGAACCTACGAGCAGTACTTC. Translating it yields CASSRQGTYEQYF.